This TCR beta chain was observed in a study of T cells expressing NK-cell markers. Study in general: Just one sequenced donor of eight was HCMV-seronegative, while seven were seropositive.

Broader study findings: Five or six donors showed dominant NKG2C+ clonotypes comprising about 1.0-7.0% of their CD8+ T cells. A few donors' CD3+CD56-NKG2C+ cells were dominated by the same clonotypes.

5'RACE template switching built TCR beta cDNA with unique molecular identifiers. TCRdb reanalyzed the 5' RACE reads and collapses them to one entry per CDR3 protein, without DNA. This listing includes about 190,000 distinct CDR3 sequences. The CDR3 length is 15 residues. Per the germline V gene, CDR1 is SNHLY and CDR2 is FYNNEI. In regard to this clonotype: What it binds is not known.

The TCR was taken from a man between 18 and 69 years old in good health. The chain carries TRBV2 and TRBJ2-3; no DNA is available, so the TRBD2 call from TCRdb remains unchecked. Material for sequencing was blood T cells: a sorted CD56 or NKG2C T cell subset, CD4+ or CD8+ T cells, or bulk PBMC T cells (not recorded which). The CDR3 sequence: CASSRLAGGPDTQYF.